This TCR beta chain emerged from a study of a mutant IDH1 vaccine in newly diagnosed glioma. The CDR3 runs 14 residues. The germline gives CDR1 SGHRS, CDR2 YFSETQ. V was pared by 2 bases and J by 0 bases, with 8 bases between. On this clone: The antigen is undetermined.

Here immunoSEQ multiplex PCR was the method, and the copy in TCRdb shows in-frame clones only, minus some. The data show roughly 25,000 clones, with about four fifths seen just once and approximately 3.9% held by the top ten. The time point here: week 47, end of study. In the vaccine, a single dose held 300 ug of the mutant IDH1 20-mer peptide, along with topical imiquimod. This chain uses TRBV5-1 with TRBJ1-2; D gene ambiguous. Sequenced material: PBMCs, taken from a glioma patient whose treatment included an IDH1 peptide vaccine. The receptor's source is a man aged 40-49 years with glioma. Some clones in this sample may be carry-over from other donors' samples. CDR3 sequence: CASSFDGANYGYTF. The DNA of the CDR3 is TGCGCCAGCAGCTTCGACGGGGCTAACTATGGCTACACCTTC. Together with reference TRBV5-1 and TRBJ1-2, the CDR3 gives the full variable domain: KAGVTQTPRYLIKTRGQQVTLSCSPISGHRSVSWYQQTPGQGLQFLFEYFSETQRNKGNFPGRFSGRQFSNSRSEMNVSTLELGDSALYLCASSFDGANYGYTFGSGTRLTVV.